This entry is about one T cell receptor beta chain. This specimen comes from a study of blood T cell repertoires in COVID-19. Trimming cost V 3 bases and J 10 bases, with 19 bases left between them. CDR1 and CDR2 (germline): LNHDA, SQIVND (reference sequence). The CDR3 loop spans 16 amino acids. This table comes from immunoSEQ multiplex PCR, and its TCRdb copy is limited to in-frame clones, with some not included. The sample consists of about 310,000 clones, around 87% of them appearing once. The source of this sequence is a man in his fifties or sixties with active or convalescent COVID-19. What was sequenced was peripheral blood. The chain carries TRBV19 and TRBJ1-6; possibly TRBD1 for D (5 bases). The DNA for the CDR3 is TGTGCCAGTAGTATCCCAGGACGGGGGAAGTGGTCACCCCTCCACTTT. It specifies CASSIPGRGKWSPLHF.